These 25 T cell receptor beta chains were all obtained from the same sample, sequenced in a study of cytomegalovirus exposure and HLA in healthy donors. With 60 Vbeta and 13 Jbeta primers, the PCR was carried out. This table comes from immunoSEQ multiplex PCR, and its TCRdb copy is limited to in-frame clones, with some not included. The data show some 140,000 clones, with 70% to 80% seen just once and 6.5% held by the top ten. Material: PBMCs. The receptors shown here come from a middle-aged man in good health and CMV-seropositive.

The genes are TRBV4-1 and TRBJ1-4, with D perhaps TRBD1 (5 bases). Germline CDR1 and CDR2: MGHRA and YSYEKL. The V and J ends lost 5 bases and 6 bases respectively, with 13 bases between them. This CDR3 has 14 amino acids. The CDR3 spells CASSSGGVDEKLFF. CDR3 coding DNA: TGCGCCAGCAGCTCGGGGGGGGTTGATGAAAAACTGTTTTTT.

This sequence joins TRBV9 and TRBJ2-1, with 9 bases that match TRBD2. The trim removed 0 bases at V and 8 bases at J, leaving 6 bases unmatched. The germline V gene encodes CDR1 SGDLS and CDR2 YYNGEE. The CDR3 consists of 15 residues. The chain's CDR3 is CASSVAASGNHEQFF. The CDR3 bases are TGTGCCAGCAGCGTAGCGGCTAGCGGGAACCATGAGCAGTTCTTC.

This clone was seen only once. The chain recombines TRBV2 with TRBJ2-6; D not certain. Trimming took off 7 bases at V and 1 base at J, with 11 bases between the two ends. There are 15 residues in the CDR3. Per the germline V gene, CDR1 is SNHLY and CDR2 is FYNNEI. The CDR3 loop reads CASNPDTSGANVLTF. Written as DNA, the CDR3 is TGTGCCAGCAACCCAGACACTTCTGGGGCCAACGTCCTGACTTTC.

The rearrangement links TRBV9 to TRBJ1-4; 7 nucleotides align to TRBD1. The germline gives CDR1 SGDLS, CDR2 YYNGEE. V lost 4 bases and J lost 5; bases outside the gene matches: 5. The length of the CDR3 is 14 residues. The CDR3 DNA reads as TGTGCCAGCAGCCGAACAGGGGTCAATGAAAAACTGTTTTTT. Its translation: CASSRTGVNEKLFF.

J is TRBJ2-4 and V is TRBV28; maybe TRBD2 (5 bases). Germline V gene sequence: CDR1 MDHEN, CDR2 SYDVKM. CDR3 length: 11 amino acids. V gave up 3 bases and J gave up 15 bases, with 12 bases separating them. The CDR3 reads CASSLPPGRYF. The CDR3, as DNA: TGTGCCAGCAGTTTGCCCCCGGGAAGGTACTTC. The variable domain in full, completed from reference TRBV28 and TRBJ2-4, reads DVKVTQSSRYLVKRTGEKVFLECVQDMDHENMFWYRQDPGLGLRLIYFSYDVKMKEKGDIPEGYSVSREKKERFSLILESASTNQTSMYLCASSLPPGRYFGAGTRLSVL.

The chain links TRBV2 to TRBJ2-2; D perhaps matches TRBD1 (6 bases). V dropped 9 bases and J dropped 6 bases, with 17 bases sitting between them. CDR1 is SNHLY and CDR2 is FYNNEI in the germline V gene. The CDR3 consists of 14 residues. The chain's CDR3 is CASKSIQGPGELFF. CDR3 sequence (DNA): TGTGCCAGTAAGAGCATACAGGGTCCCGGGGAGCTGTTTTTT.

J is TRBJ1-1 and V is TRBV11-1; possibly TRBD1 for D (5 bases). V lost 4 bases and J 1 base, leaving 13 bases between the germline ends. The CDR3 loop spans 15 amino acids. Germline V gene sequence: CDR1 SGHAT, CDR2 FQDESV (reference sequence). Here the CDR3 reads CASSSGNLPNTEAFF. The CDR3 DNA reads TGTGCCAGCAGCTCAGGGAACCTCCCGAACACTGAAGCTTTCTTT.

V gene TRBV2 combines with J gene TRBJ2-7; a weak D match, TRBD2 (6 bases). This CDR3 contains 11 residues. V was trimmed by 10 bases and J by 4 bases, leaving 11 bases between them. CDR1 is SNHLY and CDR2 is FYNNEI in the germline V gene. The CDR3, as DNA: TGTGCCATAGATGCGGGGTACGAGCAGTACTTC. Protein sequence: CAIDAGYEQYF.

The chain employs TRBV5-1 and TRBJ2-1, with D possibly matching TRBD2 (6 bases). The V end was cut by 4 bases, the J end by 4 bases, with 18 bases between. CDR3 length: 16 residues. CDR1 and CDR2 (germline): SGHRS, YFSETQ. CDR3 protein: CASSPDPAGIYNEQFF. The CDR3 nucleotides are TGCGCCAGCAGCCCCGACCCGGCGGGAATTTACAATGAGCAGTTCTTC.

The V call is TRBV11-2, the J call TRBJ2-3; maybe TRBD1 (5 bases). V lost 5 bases and J 11 bases, leaving 17 bases between the germline ends. Germline V gene lookup returns CDR1 SGHAT and CDR2 FQNNGV. CDR3 length equals 13 residues. CDR3 coding DNA: TGTGCCAGCAGCCAGACTCGGACCACAGGGCAGTATTTT. Its protein product is CASSQTRTTGQYF. Full variable domain (missing parts from reference TRBV11-2 and TRBJ2-3): EAGVAQSPRYKIIEKRQSVAFWCNPISGHATLYWYQQILGQGPKLLIQFQNNGVVDDSQLPKDRFSAERLKGVDSTLKIQPAKLEDSAVYLCASSQTRTTGQYFGPGTRLTVL.

The chain couples TRBV28 to TRBJ2-7, with TRBD1 matching over 10 bases. V shed 8 bases, J shed 5 bases, and the junction held 3 bases outside the gene matches. From germline, CDR1 is MDHEN and CDR2 SYDVKM. CDR3 length equals 12 residues. The CDR3 loop reads CASGGQGHEQYF. The CDR3 DNA reads TGTGCCAGCGGGGGACAGGGGCACGAGCAGTACTTC.

This clone occurred once. This chain links TRBV4-1 with TRBJ1-2; no reliable D call. CDR3 size: 16 residues. The V gene lost 4 bases and the J gene lost 2 bases, with 17 bases spanning the gap. CDR1 and CDR2 from the germline V gene are MGHRA and YSYEKL. The chain's CDR3 is CASSREGLSLNYGYTF. CDR3 DNA sequence: TGCGCCAGCAGCCGAGAAGGACTCTCTTTAAACTATGGCTACACCTTC.

The table lists this clone with a count of one. The CDR3: CAWRDRGNQPQHF. The CDR3 DNA reads TGTGCCTGGAGGGATAGGGGTAATCAGCCCCAGCATTTT. The chain is built from TRBV30 and TRBJ1-5; D may be TRBD1 (5 bases). Deletions cut 3 bases from V and 4 bases from J, with 10 bases between. The germline V gene has CDR1 GTSNPN and CDR2 SVGIG (reference sequence). The CDR3 is 13 amino acids. Based on the CDR3 plus reference TRBV30 and TRBJ1-5, the full variable domain is SQTIHQWPATLVQPVGSPLSLECTVEGTSNPNLYWYRQAAGRGLQLLFYSVGIGQISSEVPQNLSASRPQDRQFILSSKKLLLSDSGFYLCAWRDRGNQPQHFGDGTRLSIL.

The chain carries TRBV27 and TRBJ1-1; D is undetermined. This CDR3 has 14 amino acids. CDR1 is MNHEY, CDR2 SMNVEV, per germline (reference sequence). The germline V and J ends were trimmed by 0 bases and 3 bases, with 8 bases remaining between them. CDR3: CASSLSSEYTEAFF. CDR3 nucleotide sequence: TGTGCCAGCAGTTTATCGAGCGAGTACACTGAAGCTTTCTTT.

V and J are TRBV10-1 and TRBJ2-5; no definite D call. The CDR3 contains 15 residues. The germline V and J ends were trimmed by 3 bases and 5 bases, with 16 bases remaining between them. CDR1 and CDR2 (germline): WNHNN, SYGVQD (reference sequence). For the CDR3, the DNA is TGCGCCAGCAGTGAACGGCAGAGCACGCGGGAGACCCAGTACTTC. This sequence encodes CASSERQSTRETQYF.

The chain combines TRBV6-6 with TRBJ2-4; 7 bases fit TRBD1. V shed 7 bases and J 0 bases; nucleotides not matched to a gene: 9. Germline CDR1 MNHNY, CDR2 SVGAGI (reference sequence). The CDR3 totals 16 residues. CDR3 sequence (DNA): TGTGCCAGCACAACCACAGGGGTTACAGCCAAAAACATTCAGTACTTC. This sequence encodes CASTTTGVTAKNIQYF.

The chain uses TRBV7-8 and TRBJ1-2; 8 bases are shared with TRBD1. J gave up 6 bases and V 5 bases, and 8 bases lay outside the gene matches. CDR3 length: 14 residues. The germline V gene has CDR1 SGHVS and CDR2 FQNEAQ. The CDR3 DNA follows: TGTGCCAGCAGCGGCAGGACAGGGCAGGATGGCTACACCTTC. Protein sequence: CASSGRTGQDGYTF.

The CDR3 reads CASSEIGLSYEQYF. The CDR3 nucleotides are TGTGCCAGCAGCGAAATCGGACTTAGCTACGAGCAGTACTTC. The V gene is TRBV7-6, the J gene TRBJ2-7, with D tentatively TRBD2 (5 bases). V was shortened by 5 bases and J by 3 bases, with 14 bases between the two germline ends. This CDR3 has 14 amino acids. CDR1 SGHVS and CDR2 FNYEAQ come from the germline V gene.

Points on this clone: The conserved closing phenylalanine or tryptophan is absent in this CDR3, likely reflecting a read error. The V gene is TRBV4-1, the J gene TRBJ2-7; 9 nucleotides agree with TRBD1. V shed 5 bases and J 1 base; nucleotides not matched to a gene: 6. CDR1 and CDR2 from the germline V gene are MGHRA and YSYEKL. The length of the CDR3 is 15 residues. The CDR3 bases are TGCGCCAGCAGCACACACGGACAGGGGTCCTACGAGCAGTACCTC. Its translation: CASSTHGQGSYEQYL.

The J gene is TRBJ1-2, the V gene TRBV27, with D hard to call. Looked up from germline, CDR1 is MNHEY and CDR2 is SMNVEV (reference sequence). There are 14 residues in the CDR3. The V gene lost 2 bases and the J gene lost 5 bases, with 12 bases spanning the gap. CDR3 bases: TGTGCCAGCAGTTTAGACGGGTCTGGTTATGGCTACACCTTC. Protein: CASSLDGSGYGYTF.

V gene TRBV27 combines with J gene TRBJ1-1; 8 bases fit TRBD1. V dropped 4 bases and J dropped 0; count of bases not matched to a gene: 16. This CDR3 region has 19 residues. The germline V gene encodes CDR1 MNHEY and CDR2 SMNVEV (reference sequence). CDR3 loop: CASSSGHRGATIMNTEAFF. The CDR3 region has the DNA TGTGCCAGCAGTTCGGGTCACAGGGGGGCAACTATAATGAACACTGAAGCTTTCTTT.

V gene TRBV4-1 combines with J gene TRBJ1-2; tentatively, D is TRBD1 (6 bases). V lost 1 base and J 4 bases, leaving 13 bases between the germline ends. The CDR3 length is 15 residues. CDR1 is MGHRA and CDR2 is YSYEKL in the germline V gene. CDR3 nucleotides: TGCGCCAGCAGCCAAGTAGAGGGAGGGGGCTATGGCTACACCTTC. Translation: CASSQVEGGGYGYTF.

The chain joins TRBV30 to TRBJ2-3, with 7 bases aligning to TRBD1. After removal of 2 bases from V and 0 bases from J, the junction contained 5 bases not matched to a gene. There are 15 residues in the CDR3. The germline gives CDR1 GTSNPN, CDR2 SVGIG (reference sequence). The CDR3 sequence is CAWSSPTGSTDTQYF. For the CDR3, the DNA is TGTGCCTGGAGTTCTCCGACAGGGAGCACAGATACGCAGTATTTT.

This chain connects TRBV7-9 to TRBJ1-4, with D possibly matching TRBD1 (6 bases). Between the trimmed V and J ends, which lost 7 bases and 8 bases, there was a span of 11 bases. The CDR3 covers 12 residues. CDR1 is SEHNR and CDR2 is FQNEAQ in the germline V gene (reference sequence). CDR3 amino acids: CASTTGYEKLFF. In DNA form, the CDR3 reads TGTGCCAGCACCACAGGGTACGAAAAACTGTTTTTT.

This clone was observed a handful of times. This sequence joins TRBV6-6 and TRBJ2-7, with 8 bases that match TRBD1. The CDR3 extends over 15 amino acids. With V trimmed by 4 bases and J by 2 bases, 7 bases remained unmatched. The germline V gene encodes CDR1 MNHNY and CDR2 SVGAGI (reference sequence). CDR3 DNA sequence: TGTGCCAGCAGTTCCCACAGGGGGAACCCCTACGAGCAGTACTTC. Protein product: CASSSHRGNPYEQYF.